Listed below are T cell receptor beta chains from one sample, sequenced in a study of radiation and T cells in renal cell carcinoma. Sequenced by immunoSEQ multiplex PCR; TCRdb stores in-frame clones only, minus some. This table holds roughly 14,000 clones, 50% to 60% found once. Here the sequenced sample was tumor tissue, taken from a patient whose treatment was nephrectomy without radiotherapy. These receptors were taken from a man aged 50 to 59 with renal cell carcinoma. CDR3s include the opening cysteine and the closing phenylalanine or tryptophan. The D gene is left open where the match is weak. Not every row has a clone size; where given, it reads once, few, many or a size class.

D gene: -; V gene: TRBV29-1; clone size: many; J gene: TRBJ1-1; CDR3 protein: CSVWHGMNTEAFF; CDR3 DNA: TGCAGCGTCTGGCATGGCATGAACACTGAAGCTTTCTTT
D gene: TRBD1; V gene: TRBV7-6; clone size: few; J gene: TRBJ1-4; CDR3 protein: CASSSSGTVWNEKLFF; CDR3 DNA: TGTGCCAGCAGCTCCTCCGGGACAGTTTGGAATGAAAAACTGTTTTTT
D gene: TRBD2; V gene: TRBV14; clone size: -; J gene: TRBJ2-3; CDR3 protein: CASSPGTSGRATQYF; CDR3 DNA: TGTGCCAGCAGCCCTGGGACTAGCGGGAGGGCCACGCAGTATTTT
D gene: TRBD1; V gene: TRBV7-6; clone size: few; J gene: TRBJ1-4; CDR3 protein: CASRAGTGVEKLFF; CDR3 DNA: TGTGCCAGCAGAGCCGGGACAGGGGTGGAAAAACTGTTTTTT
D gene: -; V gene: TRBV5-1; clone size: -; J gene: TRBJ1-5; CDR3 protein: CASSRDGTSNQPQHF; CDR3 DNA: TGCGCCAGCAGCCGGGACGGGACTAGCAATCAGCCCCAGCATTTT
D gene: -; V gene: TRBV6-6; clone size: once; J gene: TRBJ2-2; CDR3 protein: CASREGGFTGELFF; CDR3 DNA: TGTGCCAGCCGAGAGGGGGGATTCACCGGGGAGCTGTTTTTT
D gene: TRBD2; V gene: TRBV11-3; clone size: few; J gene: TRBJ2-5; CDR3 protein: CASSSINRWAGGVKTQYF; CDR3 DNA: TGTGCCAGCAGCTCAATTAATCGGTGGGCGGGAGGGGTGAAGACCCAGTACTTC
D gene: TRBD1; V gene: TRBV9; clone size: large; J gene: TRBJ1-1; CDR3 protein: CASRSGTGGAGTEAFF; CDR3 DNA: TGTGCCAGCAGGTCCGGGACAGGGGGCGCGGGCACTGAAGCTTTCTTT
D gene: -; V gene: TRBV6-6; clone size: -; J gene: TRBJ1-1; CDR3 protein: CASSPFSTEAFF; CDR3 DNA: TGTGCCAGCAGCCCCTTTAGTACTGAAGCTTTCTTT
D gene: TRBD2; V gene: TRBV5-1; clone size: -; J gene: TRBJ2-3; CDR3 protein: CASSLDLGGADTQYF; CDR3 DNA: TGCGCCAGCAGCCTAGACCTGGGGGGGGCAGATACGCAGTATTTT
D gene: -; V gene: TRBV6-1; clone size: -; J gene: TRBJ1-4; CDR3 protein: CASSEHGANEKLFF; CDR3 DNA: TGTGCCAGCAGTGAACACGGAGCTAATGAAAAACTGTTTTTT
D gene: TRBD2; V gene: TRBV5-4; clone size: -; J gene: TRBJ2-1; CDR3 protein: CAIDSGRASEQFF; CDR3 DNA: TGTGCCATCGATAGCGGGAGAGCGAGTGAGCAGTTCTTC
D gene: TRBD1; V gene: TRBV6-1; clone size: -; J gene: TRBJ2-7; CDR3 protein: CASSLATGEHYEQYF; CDR3 DNA: TGTGCCAGCAGTCTCGCGACAGGGGAGCACTACGAGCAGTACTTC
D gene: -; V gene: TRBV18; clone size: -; J gene: TRBJ1-2; CDR3 protein: CASSPLLGALDRYGYTF; CDR3 DNA: TGTGCCAGCTCACCGCTTCTGGGGGCCCTGGACAGATATGGCTACACCTTC
D gene: -; V gene: TRBV29-1; clone size: -; J gene: TRBJ2-3; CDR3 protein: CSVAVREGKGTDTQYF; CDR3 DNA: TGCAGCGTTGCCGTTAGAGAGGGAAAGGGCACAGATACGCAGTATTTT
D gene: -; V gene: TRBV29-1; clone size: -; J gene: TRBJ2-1; CDR3 protein: CSVETNYEQFF; CDR3 DNA: TGCAGCGTTGAAACTAATTATGAGCAGTTCTTC
D gene: -; V gene: TRBV5-1; clone size: medium-sized; J gene: TRBJ1-1; CDR3 protein: CASSLLPMNTEAFF; CDR3 DNA: TGCGCCAGCAGCTTGCTACCCATGAACACTGAAGCTTTCTTT
D gene: -; V gene: TRBV5-8; clone size: -; J gene: TRBJ2-7; CDR3 protein: CASSHMPAYEQYF; CDR3 DNA: TGTGCCAGCAGCCACATGCCAGCCTACGAGCAGTACTTC
D gene: -; V gene: TRBV29-1; clone size: -; J gene: TRBJ2-3; CDR3 protein: CSVSRGFSTDTQYF; CDR3 DNA: TGCAGCGTTTCCAGGGGTTTTAGCACAGATACGCAGTATTTT
D gene: TRBD2; V gene: TRBV10-3; clone size: -; J gene: TRBJ2-7; CDR3 protein: CASKGPGLAGEQYF; CDR3 DNA: TGTGCCAGCAAGGGCCCGGGACTAGCGGGCGAGCAGTACTTC
D gene: TRBD2; V gene: TRBV9; clone size: -; J gene: TRBJ2-3; CDR3 protein: CASSLRTSGGPDTQYF; CDR3 DNA: TGTGCCAGCAGCTTGAGGACTAGCGGGGGGCCAGATACGCAGTATTTT
D gene: TRBD2; V gene: TRBV29-1; clone size: medium-sized; J gene: TRBJ2-3; CDR3 protein: CSVASGRGTDTQYF; CDR3 DNA: TGCAGCGTTGCTAGCGGGAGAGGTACAGATACGCAGTATTTT
D gene: -; V gene: TRBV10-1; clone size: medium-sized; J gene: TRBJ1-1; CDR3 protein: CASSDSNTEAFF; CDR3 DNA: TGCGCCAGCAGTGACAGCAACACTGAAGCTTTCTTT
D gene: TRBD2; V gene: TRBV6-6; clone size: once; J gene: TRBJ2-1; CDR3 protein: CASSRPGTSVKDEQFF; CDR3 DNA: TGTGCCAGCAGTCGCCCCGGGACTAGCGTCAAGGATGAGCAGTTCTTC
D gene: -; V gene: TRBV5-6; clone size: few; J gene: TRBJ2-7; CDR3 protein: CASGRPGRSSYEQYF; CDR3 DNA: TGTGCCAGCGGGCGACCGGGACGGAGCTCCTACGAGCAGTACTTC
D gene: -; V gene: TRBV7-2; clone size: -; J gene: TRBJ2-3; CDR3 protein: CASSFREADTQYF; CDR3 DNA: TGTGCCAGCAGCTTCAGGGAGGCAGATACGCAGTATTTT
D gene: -; V gene: TRBV5-1; clone size: -; J gene: TRBJ2-3; CDR3 protein: CASKEGGRTSTDTQYF; CDR3 DNA: TGCGCCAGCAAAGAAGGGGGGAGAACTAGCACAGATACGCAGTATTTT
D gene: -; V gene: TRBV7-9; clone size: -; J gene: TRBJ2-7; CDR3 protein: CASSGGGTQYF; CDR3 DNA: TGTGCCAGCAGCGGAGGGGGGACGCAGTACTTC
D gene: TRBD1; V gene: TRBV6-5; clone size: -; J gene: TRBJ1-1; CDR3 protein: CASTLGQGLEAFF; CDR3 DNA: TGTGCCAGCACTCTGGGACAGGGCCTTGAAGCTTTCTTT
D gene: -; V gene: TRBV6-5; clone size: -; J gene: TRBJ1-5; CDR3 protein: CASSSVARRNQPQHF; CDR3 DNA: TGTGCCAGCAGTTCCGTGGCAAGAAGGAATCAGCCCCAGCATTTT
D gene: TRBD1; V gene: TRBV4-1; clone size: -; J gene: TRBJ1-1; CDR3 protein: CASSQRTGMMNTEAFF; CDR3 DNA: TGCGCCAGCAGCCAAAGGACAGGGATGATGAACACTGAAGCTTTCTTT
D gene: -; V gene: TRBV7-9; clone size: once; J gene: TRBJ1-1; CDR3 protein: CASSLRDGSMNTEAFF; CDR3 DNA: TGTGCCAGCAGCCTACGGGACGGTTCAATGAACACTGAAGCTTTCTTT
D gene: -; V gene: TRBV27; clone size: -; J gene: TRBJ2-3; CDR3 protein: CASSATDTQYF; CDR3 DNA: TGTGCCAGCAGTGCGACAGATACGCAGTATTTT
D gene: -; V gene: TRBV7-6; clone size: -; J gene: TRBJ2-1; CDR3 protein: CASSPDPLSPGSYNEQFF; CDR3 DNA: TGTGCCAGCAGTCCCGACCCACTATCCCCAGGCTCCTACAATGAGCAGTTCTTC
D gene: -; V gene: TRBV10-3; clone size: -; J gene: TRBJ2-7; CDR3 protein: CASGRLDDEQYF; CDR3 DNA: TGTGCCAGTGGGAGGTTGGACGACGAGCAGTACTTC
D gene: -; V gene: TRBV7-2; clone size: once; J gene: TRBJ2-1; CDR3 protein: CASSLGSGSYNEQFF; CDR3 DNA: TGTGCCAGCAGCTTGGGGTCGGGCTCCTACAATGAGCAGTTCTTC
D gene: -; V gene: TRBV19; clone size: -; J gene: TRBJ2-7; CDR3 protein: CASSIETEEHEQYF; CDR3 DNA: TGTGCCAGTAGTATAGAAACAGAGGAGCACGAGCAGTACTTC
D gene: TRBD2; V gene: TRBV5-6; clone size: many; J gene: TRBJ2-7; CDR3 protein: CASSSRSGVKPTYEQYF; CDR3 DNA: TGTGCCAGCAGCTCCCGAAGCGGGGTAAAACCGACCTACGAGCAGTACTTC
D gene: -; V gene: TRBV7-6; clone size: few; J gene: TRBJ1-3; CDR3 protein: CASSLGLSGNTIYF; CDR3 DNA: TGTGCCAGCAGTCTTGGTCTCTCTGGAAACACCATATATTTT
D gene: -; V gene: TRBV6-6; clone size: -; J gene: TRBJ2-3; CDR3 protein: CASSYRKGTDTQYF; CDR3 DNA: TGTGCCAGCAGTTATCGGAAAGGGACAGATACGCAGTATTTT
D gene: TRBD2; V gene: TRBV29-1; clone size: -; J gene: TRBJ2-5; CDR3 protein: CSAAAGTSGETQYF; CDR3 DNA: TGCAGCGCCGCGGCCGGGACTAGCGGGGAGACCCAGTACTTC
D gene: TRBD2; V gene: TRBV29-1; clone size: -; J gene: TRBJ2-1; CDR3 protein: CSVGASGSSYNEQFF; CDR3 DNA: TGCAGCGTTGGGGCTAGCGGGAGCTCCTACAATGAGCAGTTCTTC
D gene: -; V gene: TRBV19; clone size: -; J gene: TRBJ2-3; CDR3 protein: CASSVQWFTSDTQYF; CDR3 DNA: TGTGCCAGTAGTGTCCAATGGTTTACGTCGGATACGCAGTATTTT
D gene: -; V gene: TRBV7-3; clone size: -; J gene: TRBJ1-2; CDR3 protein: CASSPVPGPLYGYTF; CDR3 DNA: TGTGCCAGCAGCCCCGTGCCAGGCCCTCTCTATGGCTACACCTTC
D gene: -; V gene: TRBV2; clone size: medium-sized; J gene: TRBJ1-2; CDR3 protein: CASSEVSKLYTF; CDR3 DNA: TGTGCCAGCAGTGAAGTCAGCAAGCTCTACACCTTC
D gene: -; V gene: TRBV5-4; clone size: medium-sized; J gene: TRBJ2-5; CDR3 protein: CASSPGEVETQYF; CDR3 DNA: TGTGCCAGCAGCCCAGGGGAGGTTGAGACCCAGTACTTC
D gene: -; V gene: TRBV6-6; clone size: few; J gene: TRBJ1-6; CDR3 protein: CASSSLGDPDSPLHF; CDR3 DNA: TGTGCCAGCAGTTCCCTCGGGGACCCCGATTCACCCCTCCACTTT
D gene: TRBD2; V gene: TRBV19; clone size: -; J gene: TRBJ2-3; CDR3 protein: CASSSTSVPRNTQYF; CDR3 DNA: TGTGCCAGTAGTTCGACTAGCGTCCCCCGCAATACGCAGTATTTT